This TCR beta chain was identified during a study of blood T cell repertoires in COVID-19. Looking at the study overall: The study drew acute and convalescent COVID-19 samples from the United States, Italy and Spain. T cells, B-cell-depleted T cells, or PBMCs supplied cDNA or gDNA.

This clone was counted a few times. CDR3 size: 13 residues. Per germline, CDR1 MNHEY and CDR2 SVGAGI. V dropped 8 bases and J dropped 1 base, with 10 bases sitting between them. Authors' analysis steps: By means of reference gene primer amplification, nucleated cell counts were estimated. The method was immunoSEQ multiplex PCR; TCRdb's version includes in-frame clones alone and lacks a portion of them. The V and J calls and clone size were taken over from that table, and D and trimming were inferred from the DNA. The table includes 150,000 to 200,000 clones, around 81% detected once. The sequenced sample was peripheral blood. This sequence was found in a man between 60 and 70 years old with active or convalescent COVID-19. This sequence joins TRBV6-5 and TRBJ2-3; D may be TRBD1 (6 bases). This CDR3 reads CASLGAGTDTQYF. In DNA form, the CDR3 reads TGTGCCAGCCTGGGGGCTGGCACAGATACGCAGTATTTT.